The next 7 T cell receptor beta chains were all read from a single sample in a study of cytomegalovirus exposure and HLA in healthy donors. Measured with immunoSEQ multiplex PCR; TCRdb has only the in-frame clones, and not every one. Seen here are 90,000 to 120,000 clones, approximately 86% observed once, and the top ten hold 3% to 3.5%. Material: PBMCs. These receptors were obtained from a woman aged 18-29 years in good health and CMV-seronegative.

The chain carries TRBV30 and TRBJ2-4, with D unresolved. This CDR3 comprises 13 residues. Between the trimmed V and J ends, which lost 0 bases and 5 bases, there was a span of 8 bases. Germline CDR1 reads GTSNPN; CDR2 reads SVGIG (reference sequence). In nucleotides, the CDR3 is TGTGCCTGGAGTGTACATAACCAAAACATTCAGTACTTC. It translates to CAWSVHNQNIQYF.

This clone was detected a few times. V gene TRBV2 combines with J gene TRBJ1-3; TRBD1 agrees at 10 bases. V trimming: 5 bases; J trimming: 2 bases; junction bases outside the gene matches: 3. The CDR3 length is 15 residues. Germline CDR1 reads SNHLY; CDR2 reads FYNNEI. The CDR3 loop is CASSFGQGAGNTIYF. The CDR3 DNA reads TGTGCCAGCAGTTTCGGACAGGGGGCTGGAAACACCATATATTTT. Filled out from reference TRBV2 and TRBJ1-3, the complete variable domain reads EPEVTQTPSHQVTQMGQEVILRCVPISNHLYFYWYRQILGQKVEFLVSFYNNEISEKSEIFDDQFSVERPDGSNFTLKIRSTKLEDSAMYFCASSFGQGAGNTIYFGEGSWLTVV.

This chain connects TRBV27 to TRBJ1-2; 7 bases agree with TRBD1. V shed 8 bases and J 2 bases; nucleotides not matched to a gene: 5. The CDR3 contains 13 residues. Germline V gene data show CDR1 as MNHEY and CDR2 as SMNVEV (reference sequence). The chain's CDR3 is CASRQGLNYGYTF. The CDR3 DNA reads as TGTGCCAGCCGACAGGGCCTAAACTATGGCTACACCTTC.

This clone was picked up a small number of times. This specimen includes other DNA sequences encoding the same CDR3. The chain recombines TRBV10-1 with TRBJ1-5, with D unresolved. This CDR3 spans 13 amino acids. V lost 3 bases, J lost 3 bases, and 6 bases lay in between. Germline loops: CDR1 WNHNN, CDR2 SYGVQD (reference sequence). CDR3 DNA: TGCGCCAGCAGTGATAGCCCCAATCAGCCCCAGCATTTT. Protein sequence: CASSDSPNQPQHF.

The chain links TRBV25-1 to TRBJ1-2; 7 bases are shared with TRBD1. V was pared by 3 bases and J by 5 bases, with 6 bases of the junction left unmatched. The CDR3 contains 14 residues. Per germline, CDR1 MGHDK and CDR2 SYGVNS. In DNA, the CDR3 is TGTGCCAGCAGTGAGGCGGGACAGTTATATGGCTACACCTTC. Protein sequence: CASSEAGQLYGYTF.

The chain links TRBV27 to TRBJ2-7, with D possibly matching TRBD1 (6 bases). Between the trimmed V and J ends, which lost 4 bases and 4 bases, there was a span of 14 bases. This CDR3 region has 14 residues. Germline-derived CDR1 and CDR2 are MNHEY and SMNVEV (reference sequence). DNA for the CDR3: TGTGCCAGCAGTTATCGCTCAGGGGAATACGAGCAGTACTTC. This sequence encodes CASSYRSGEYEQYF.

This rearrangement joins TRBV13 to TRBJ1-1; 7 bases agree with TRBD1. The length of the CDR3 is 14 residues. The ends lost 1 base at V and 5 bases at J; junction bases unmatched: 4. CDR1 and CDR2 from the germline V gene are PRHDT and FYEKMQ (reference sequence). CDR3 amino acids: CASSLVGGRTEAFF. The CDR3 DNA reads as TGTGCCAGCAGCTTAGTAGGGGGCAGGACTGAAGCTTTCTTT.